The 5 T cell receptor beta chains below all came from one sample that was sequenced in a study of identical twins. MiXCR was run by TCRdb on the 5' RACE reads, yielding one entry per CDR3 protein. Of about 240,000 distinct CDR3 sequences in the sample, over 9.5% were seen once. The sample comprised memory T cells sorted from blood. The source of these receptors is a man aged 50 to 60 in good health.

This clonotype has ten or more counts. The chain combines TRBV7-3 with TRBJ2-2, with 9 bases that match TRBD1. The CDR3 loop spans 17 amino acids. Losses at the gene ends were 5 bases for V and 7 bases for J; bases not matched to a gene: 14. Germline assignment: CDR1 SGHTA and CDR2 FQGTGA. The CDR3, as DNA: TGTGCCAGCAGCCGAAGTGTGAGGGACAGGGACGGCGGGGAGCTGTTTTTT. Translated: CASSRSVRDRDGGELFF. Full variable domain (rest looked up from reference TRBV7-3 and TRBJ2-2): GAGVSQTPSNKVTEKGKYVELRCDPISGHTALYWYRQSLGQGPEFLIYFQGTGAADDSGLPNDRFFAVRPEGSVSTLKIQRTERGDSAVYLCASSRSVRDRDGGELFFGEGSRLTVL.

The chain uses TRBV20-1 and TRBJ1-1, with 9 positions matching TRBD1. Trimming at V came to 1 base and at J to 6 bases, leaving 3 bases not matched to a gene. Per the germline V gene, CDR1 is DFQATT and CDR2 is SNEGSKA (reference sequence). The CDR3 covers 13 residues. This CDR3 reads CSARGDRVSEAFF. In DNA form, the CDR3 reads TGCAGTGCTAGAGGGGACAGGGTCTCTGAAGCTTTCTTT.

Regarding this clonotype: A much larger clone lies a single base off, so this may be a read error. This chain connects TRBV4-2 to TRBJ1-5; no firm D call. This CDR3 comprises 13 residues. The V gene's germline CDR1 is LGHNA and CDR2 YNFKEQ. Trimming removed 8 bases from V and 4 bases from J, with 12 bases in between. CDR3 nucleotides: TGTGCCAGCGGAAGGCCAGTAAATCAGCCCCAGCATTTT. Its translation: CASGRPVNQPQHF.

This clonotype was counted at least ten times. J is TRBJ2-2 and V is TRBV5-1, with 11 bases lining up with TRBD2. CDR1 SGHRS and CDR2 YFSETQ come from the germline V gene. The CDR3 is 16 amino acids. The ends lost 4 bases at V and 1 base at J; junction bases unmatched: 3. The CDR3 sequence is CASSLGLAENTGELFF. The CDR3, as DNA: TGCGCCAGCAGCCTGGGACTAGCGGAGAACACCGGGGAGCTGTTTTTT.

This clonotype was counted at least ten times. This chain uses TRBV9 with TRBJ2-6; 10 bases match TRBD1. This CDR3 comprises 19 residues. V lost 0 bases, J lost 4 bases, and 10 bases stayed unmatched. Germline V lookup: CDR1 SGDLS, CDR2 YYNGEE. CDR3 sequence: CASSVARTGGGAGANVLTF. CDR3 sequence (DNA): TGTGCCAGCAGCGTAGCAAGGACAGGGGGTGGAGCAGGGGCCAACGTCCTGACTTTC. The complete variable domain, with remaining parts taken from reference TRBV9 and TRBJ2-6, reads DSGVTQTPKHLITATGQRVTLRCSPRSGDLSVYWYQQSLDQGLQFLIQYYNGEERAKGNILERFSAQQFPDLHSELNLSSLELGDSALYFCASSVARTGGGAGANVLTFGAGSRLTVL.